The rows below give T cell receptor beta chains drawn from one sample of a study of post-analysis software for immune sequencing data. A single record per CDR3 protein comes from TCRdb applying MiXCR to the PCR reads. The sample contains roughly 800,000 distinct CDR3 sequences, 25% to 30% of which appear only once. Sample: blood. All receptors come from a girl aged 5 to 17 with multiple sclerosis. Each CDR3 is given with its conserved first and last residue. A D gene is named only where the DNA matches it firmly. Clone sizes are given selectively: once, few, many, or a class where the clone is expanded.

v_call: TRBV28; d_call: TRBD1; clone_size: NA; j_call: TRBJ2-5; cdr3_aa: CAGSPSGQGLETQYF; cdr3_nt: TGTGCCGGCAGCCCCTCCGGACAGGGCTTAGAGACCCAGTACTTC
v_call: TRBV5-6; d_call: NA; clone_size: few; j_call: TRBJ1-2; cdr3_aa: CASSFPRTIYGYTF; cdr3_nt: TGTGCCAGCAGCTTCCCCCGGACGATTTATGGCTACACCTTC
v_call: TRBV5-1; d_call: TRBD2; clone_size: few; j_call: TRBJ2-6; cdr3_aa: CASSFRLAGSSGANVLTF; cdr3_nt: TGCGCCAGCAGCTTTCGACTAGCGGGTAGCTCTGGGGCCAACGTCCTGACTTTC
v_call: TRBV4-2; d_call: TRBD2; clone_size: few; j_call: TRBJ2-1; cdr3_aa: CASSQELAGEGHEQFF; cdr3_nt: TGTGCCAGCAGCCAAGAGCTAGCGGGGGAGGGACATGAGCAGTTCTTC
v_call: TRBV15; d_call: NA; clone_size: NA; j_call: TRBJ2-3; cdr3_aa: CATSRGRGTDTQYF; cdr3_nt: TGTGCCACCAGCAGGGGTCGGGGGACAGATACGCAGTATTTT
v_call: TRBV4-1; d_call: NA; clone_size: NA; j_call: TRBJ2-7; cdr3_aa: CASSQEGSWAEQYF; cdr3_nt: TGCGCCAGCAGCCAAGAGGGGTCATGGGCTGAGCAGTACTTC
v_call: TRBV18; d_call: TRBD1; clone_size: few; j_call: TRBJ1-6; cdr3_aa: CASSNVGDSNSPLHF; cdr3_nt: TGTGCCAGCTCAAACGTCGGGGACAGTAATTCACCCCTCCACTTT
v_call: TRBV7-9; d_call: NA; clone_size: few; j_call: TRBJ1-6; cdr3_aa: CASSLWGEPGQKNPPLHF; cdr3_nt: TGTGCCAGCAGCTTATGGGGGGAACCGGGACAAAAAAATCCACCCCTCCACTTT
v_call: TRBV20-1; d_call: TRBD1; clone_size: NA; j_call: TRBJ2-1; cdr3_aa: CSARTGGGFSYNEQFF; cdr3_nt: TGCAGTGCCCGAACAGGGGGCGGCTTCTCCTACAATGAGCAGTTCTTC
v_call: TRBV29-1; d_call: NA; clone_size: few; j_call: TRBJ1-1; cdr3_aa: CSVEGGTNLHMNTEAFF; cdr3_nt: TGCAGCGTCGAGGGGGGAACAAACCTCCACATGAACACTGAAGCTTTCTTT
v_call: TRBV2; d_call: NA; clone_size: few; j_call: TRBJ2-7; cdr3_aa: CATQGSGANFYEQYF; cdr3_nt: TGTGCCACTCAGGGGTCAGGGGCGAACTTCTACGAGCAGTACTTC
v_call: TRBV6-6; d_call: NA; clone_size: NA; j_call: TRBJ2-7; cdr3_aa: CASSWDLRDEQYF; cdr3_nt: TGTGCCAGCAGCTGGGACCTCCGGGACGAGCAGTACTTC
v_call: TRBV28; d_call: TRBD1; clone_size: NA; j_call: TRBJ2-2; cdr3_aa: CASSSFWTGGSGELFF; cdr3_nt: TGTGCCAGCTCCTCCTTTTGGACAGGGGGTTCCGGGGAGCTGTTTTTT
v_call: TRBV20-1; d_call: TRBD1; clone_size: NA; j_call: TRBJ2-1; cdr3_aa: CSARLISGTGVANEQFF; cdr3_nt: TGCAGTGCTAGATTGATCTCCGGGACAGGGGTTGCCAATGAGCAGTTCTTC
v_call: TRBV2; d_call: TRBD1; clone_size: few; j_call: TRBJ1-2; cdr3_aa: CASSDRDRVTTNYGYTF; cdr3_nt: TGTGCCAGCAGTGATAGGGACAGAGTAACTACTAACTATGGCTACACCTTC
v_call: TRBV6-5; d_call: TRBD2; clone_size: few; j_call: TRBJ2-1; cdr3_aa: CASSYDKLAGPYNEQFF; cdr3_nt: TGTGCCAGCAGTTACGATAAACTAGCGGGACCTTACAATGAGCAGTTCTTC
v_call: TRBV10-3; d_call: TRBD2; clone_size: few; j_call: TRBJ2-4; cdr3_aa: CAISDSSGGQEYIQYF; cdr3_nt: TGTGCCATCAGTGATTCTAGCGGGGGGCAGGAATACATTCAGTACTTC
v_call: TRBV7-2; d_call: TRBD2; clone_size: NA; j_call: TRBJ2-1; cdr3_aa: CASSLGAGGYHNEQFF; cdr3_nt: TGTGCCAGCAGCTTAGGGGCGGGGGGGTACCACAATGAGCAGTTCTTC
v_call: TRBV12-3/TRBV12-4; d_call: NA; clone_size: NA; j_call: TRBJ1-1; cdr3_aa: CASSIPGQMNTEAFF; cdr3_nt: TGTGCCAGCAGTATCCCGGGACAAATGAACACTGAAGCTTTCTTT
v_call: TRBV5-1; d_call: TRBD1; clone_size: NA; j_call: TRBJ2-2; cdr3_aa: CASRTGVNGELFF; cdr3_nt: TGCGCCAGCCGGACAGGGGTAAACGGGGAGCTGTTTTTT
v_call: TRBV6-5; d_call: NA; clone_size: few; j_call: TRBJ2-2; cdr3_aa: CASSAGLPSGELFF; cdr3_nt: TGTGCCAGCAGCGCGGGACTCCCCTCCGGGGAGCTGTTTTTT
v_call: TRBV28; d_call: NA; clone_size: NA; j_call: TRBJ2-1; cdr3_aa: CASSSDPGLYNEQFF; cdr3_nt: TGTGCCAGCAGTTCCGACCCGGGACTGTACAATGAGCAGTTCTTC
v_call: TRBV12-3/TRBV12-4; d_call: TRBD2; clone_size: NA; j_call: TRBJ2-1; cdr3_aa: CASSMTGTNYNEQFF; cdr3_nt: TGTGCCAGCAGTATGACCGGGACTAACTACAATGAGCAGTTCTTC
v_call: TRBV3-1; d_call: TRBD1; clone_size: few; j_call: TRBJ1-2; cdr3_aa: CASSQLTGYNYGYTF; cdr3_nt: TGTGCCAGCAGCCAACTGACAGGGTACAACTATGGCTACACCTTC
v_call: TRBV20-1; d_call: NA; clone_size: NA; j_call: TRBJ2-5; cdr3_aa: CSAKQETQYF; cdr3_nt: TGCAGTGCCAAACAAGAGACCCAGTACTTC
v_call: TRBV15; d_call: NA; clone_size: many; j_call: TRBJ2-5; cdr3_aa: CATSRDIGPHETQYF; cdr3_nt: TGTGCCACCAGCAGGGATATAGGCCCGCATGAGACCCAGTACTTC
v_call: TRBV6-5; d_call: NA; clone_size: few; j_call: TRBJ2-1; cdr3_aa: CASSPGLGQFF; cdr3_nt: TGTGCCAGCAGCCCCGGGTTGGGGCAGTTCTTC
v_call: TRBV28; d_call: TRBD1; clone_size: NA; j_call: TRBJ2-7; cdr3_aa: CASLITGTGLEQYF; cdr3_nt: TGTGCCAGCCTAATAACCGGGACAGGGCTCGAGCAGTACTTC
v_call: TRBV3-1; d_call: NA; clone_size: few; j_call: TRBJ2-1; cdr3_aa: CASSQDEVWQFF; cdr3_nt: TGTGCCAGCAGCCAAGATGAGGTTTGGCAGTTCTTC
v_call: TRBV20-1; d_call: NA; clone_size: NA; j_call: TRBJ1-1; cdr3_aa: CSARTGEAFF; cdr3_nt: TGCAGTGCTAGAACGGGAGAAGCTTTCTTT
v_call: TRBV9; d_call: NA; clone_size: few; j_call: TRBJ2-3; cdr3_aa: CASSTYDGYGDTQYF; cdr3_nt: TGTGCCAGCAGCACTTATGACGGATACGGGGATACGCAGTATTTT
v_call: TRBV10-3; d_call: TRBD1; clone_size: NA; j_call: TRBJ2-7; cdr3_aa: CAIRPTGMGYEQYF; cdr3_nt: TGTGCCATCAGGCCGACAGGGATGGGCTACGAGCAGTACTTC
v_call: TRBV7-2; d_call: NA; clone_size: once; j_call: TRBJ2-2; cdr3_aa: CASSFGTGTNTGELFF; cdr3_nt: TGTGCCAGCAGCTTTGGTACAGGCACGAACACCGGGGAGCTGTTTTTT
v_call: TRBV29-1; d_call: NA; clone_size: few; j_call: TRBJ2-6; cdr3_aa: CSVERTDSGANVLTF; cdr3_nt: TGCAGCGTTGAAAGGACAGACTCTGGGGCCAACGTCCTGACTTTC
v_call: TRBV10-3; d_call: TRBD1; clone_size: NA; j_call: TRBJ2-1; cdr3_aa: CATQGTGDSYEQFF; cdr3_nt: TGTGCCACCCAGGGGACAGGGGACTCCTATGAGCAGTTCTTC
v_call: TRBV10-3; d_call: TRBD2; clone_size: NA; j_call: TRBJ2-1; cdr3_aa: CAISRRGATSGFYNEQFF; cdr3_nt: TGTGCCATCAGCCGAAGGGGGGCGACTAGCGGATTCTACAATGAGCAGTTCTTC
v_call: TRBV9; d_call: NA; clone_size: NA; j_call: TRBJ2-1; cdr3_aa: CASSPRDIPGDEQFF; cdr3_nt: TGTGCCAGCAGCCCCCGGGACATTCCTGGGGATGAGCAGTTCTTC
v_call: TRBV7-2; d_call: NA; clone_size: NA; j_call: TRBJ2-7; cdr3_aa: CASSLEVYSYNEQYF; cdr3_nt: TGTGCCAGCAGCTTAGAAGTCTACTCCTACAATGAGCAGTACTTC
v_call: TRBV7-9; d_call: TRBD1; clone_size: few; j_call: TRBJ2-7; cdr3_aa: CASSFGTGLSYEQYF; cdr3_nt: TGTGCCAGCAGCTTCGGGACAGGGCTCTCCTACGAGCAGTACTTC
v_call: TRBV5-1; d_call: NA; clone_size: many; j_call: TRBJ1-6; cdr3_aa: CASSRLLDGNSPLHF; cdr3_nt: TGCGCCAGCAGCCGACTACTGGACGGGAATTCACCCCTCCACTTT
v_call: TRBV29-1; d_call: NA; clone_size: once; j_call: TRBJ1-1; cdr3_aa: CSVVGTNTEAFF; cdr3_nt: TGCAGCGTTGTGGGCACTAACACTGAAGCTTTCTTT
v_call: TRBV2; d_call: TRBD1; clone_size: NA; j_call: TRBJ2-7; cdr3_aa: CASRPVGGNEQYF; cdr3_nt: TGTGCCAGTCGACCCGTAGGGGGCAACGAGCAGTACTTC
v_call: TRBV28; d_call: NA; clone_size: few; j_call: TRBJ1-2; cdr3_aa: CASSLTGLGYGYTF; cdr3_nt: TGTGCCAGCAGTTTGACGGGGCTCGGCTATGGCTACACCTTC
v_call: TRBV5-6; d_call: NA; clone_size: NA; j_call: TRBJ2-3; cdr3_aa: CASSLEVSGSTDTQYF; cdr3_nt: TGTGCCAGCAGCTTGGAAGTGAGCGGGAGCACAGATACGCAGTATTTT
v_call: TRBV6-5; d_call: TRBD2; clone_size: few; j_call: TRBJ2-3; cdr3_aa: CASSFQTSGGAYGTDTQYF; cdr3_nt: TGTGCCAGCAGTTTCCAGACTAGCGGGGGGGCTTACGGCACAGATACGCAGTATTTT
v_call: TRBV2; d_call: NA; clone_size: few; j_call: TRBJ2-7; cdr3_aa: CASSEGTPITYEQYF; cdr3_nt: TGTGCCAGCAGTGAGGGCACGCCCATCACCTACGAGCAGTACTTC
v_call: TRBV5-5; d_call: NA; clone_size: few; j_call: TRBJ1-1; cdr3_aa: CASSPPRARNTEAFF; cdr3_nt: TGTGCCAGCAGCCCACCACGGGCCCGGAACACTGAAGCTTTCTTT
v_call: TRBV15; d_call: NA; clone_size: NA; j_call: TRBJ2-5; cdr3_aa: CATSRDAGPGGEQYF; cdr3_nt: TGTGCCACCAGCAGAGACGCGGGGCCGGGCGGTGAGCAGTACTTC
v_call: TRBV3-1; d_call: NA; clone_size: NA; j_call: TRBJ1-2; cdr3_aa: CASSQGLQRGYTF; cdr3_nt: TGTGCCAGCAGCCAGGGCCTACAGAGGGGCTACACCTTC
v_call: TRBV12-3/TRBV12-4; d_call: NA; clone_size: NA; j_call: TRBJ1-2; cdr3_aa: CASISSLGTRGNYGYTF; cdr3_nt: TGTGCCAGCATCTCATCGCTAGGAACCAGGGGAAACTATGGCTACACCTTC
v_call: TRBV6-5; d_call: NA; clone_size: few; j_call: TRBJ2-1; cdr3_aa: CASSYLDTANSYNEQFF; cdr3_nt: TGTGCCAGCAGTTACCTGGACACCGCAAACTCCTACAATGAGCAGTTCTTC
v_call: TRBV19; d_call: NA; clone_size: NA; j_call: TRBJ1-1; cdr3_aa: CASTVGTLNTEAFF; cdr3_nt: TGTGCCAGCACCGTCGGGACACTGAACACTGAAGCTTTCTTT
v_call: TRBV7-9; d_call: NA; clone_size: NA; j_call: TRBJ2-5; cdr3_aa: CASSARDLWGRSETQYF; cdr3_nt: TGTGCCAGCAGCGCCCGGGACTTGTGGGGGCGGAGTGAGACCCAGTACTTC
v_call: TRBV7-2; d_call: TRBD1; clone_size: many; j_call: TRBJ2-7; cdr3_aa: CASSSGQGARNEQYF; cdr3_nt: TGTGCCAGCAGCTCGGGACAGGGAGCAAGGAACGAGCAGTACTTC
v_call: TRBV9; d_call: TRBD2; clone_size: NA; j_call: TRBJ2-2; cdr3_aa: CASSVETFGGAGELFF; cdr3_nt: TGTGCCAGCAGCGTAGAAACATTTGGGGGGGCCGGGGAGCTGTTTTTT
v_call: TRBV7-9; d_call: TRBD1; clone_size: NA; j_call: TRBJ2-5; cdr3_aa: CASSLGQGIETQYF; cdr3_nt: TGTGCCAGCAGCTTGGGACAGGGGATTGAGACCCAGTACTTC
v_call: TRBV20-1; d_call: NA; clone_size: NA; j_call: TRBJ2-3; cdr3_aa: CSARGASGATTQYF; cdr3_nt: TGCAGTGCTAGGGGCGCATCCGGGGCTACTACGCAGTATTTT